The 2 T cell receptor beta chains below come from one sample, sequenced in a study of blood T cell repertoires in COVID-19. The data were produced by immunoSEQ multiplex PCR, yet TCRdb's version contains in-frame clones alone and is incomplete. The sample consists of about 150,000 clones, approximately 82% of them appearing once. Sequenced sample: peripheral blood. These receptor sequences come from a woman between 45 and 65 years old in a cohort sampled during active or convalescent COVID-19.

In DNA form, the CDR3 reads TGTGCCAGCAGGCGACAGAAGCTCTTCTATGGCTTTGACACCTTC. This translates into CASRRQKLFYGFDTF. V is TRBV6-5 and J is TRBJ1-2; a weak D match, TRBD1 (5 bases). CDR3 length equals 15 residues. Germline-derived CDR1 and CDR2 are MNHEY and SVGAGI. V lost 6 bases, J lost 12 bases, and 26 bases lay in between.

The chain has TRBV9 and TRBJ1-3; D gene unclear. V gave up 4 bases and J gave up 4 bases, with 18 bases separating them. The length of the CDR3 is 16 residues. Germline values: CDR1 SGDLS, CDR2 YYNGEE. CDR3 nucleotide sequence: TGTGCCAGCAGCCTCCAGGTGGGAGGCCCAGGAAACACCATATATTTT. Its translation: CASSLQVGGPGNTIYF. Full variable domain (missing parts from reference TRBV9 and TRBJ1-3): DSGVTQTPKHLITATGQRVTLRCSPRSGDLSVYWYQQSLDQGLQFLIQYYNGEERAKGNILERFSAQQFPDLHSELNLSSLELGDSALYFCASSLQVGGPGNTIYFGEGSWLTVV.